This entry lists 26 T cell receptor beta chains sequenced from one sample in a study of cytomegalovirus exposure and HLA in healthy donors. Primers: 60 Vbeta forward and 13 Jbeta reverse. The table came from immunoSEQ multiplex PCR; TCRdb's copy has only in-frame clones and leaves some out. The sample includes over 80,000 clones, about 80% seen only once; the top ten take 16%. What was sequenced was PBMCs. The receptors shown here come from a man in his 60s in good health and CMV-seropositive.

The gene calls are TRBV15 and TRBJ1-3; 8 bases are a match to TRBD1. Trimming removed 0 bases from V and 0 bases from J; junction bases left unmatched: 10. The CDR3 length is 19 residues. Germline CDR1 and CDR2: LNHNV and YYDKDF (reference sequence). CDR3 sequence: CATSRDRVETGVSGNTIYF. CDR3 sequence (DNA): TGTGCCACCAGCAGAGATAGGGTAGAGACAGGGGTCTCTGGAAACACCATATATTTT.

The chain joins TRBV12-5 to TRBJ2-3, with unresolved D. The V end lost 0 bases, the J end lost 4 bases, and 5 bases lay between the germline ends. There are 13 residues in the CDR3. Germline V CDR1 and CDR2: LGHNT, FRNRAP. CDR3 loop: CASGLVASDTQYF. CDR3 bases: TGTGCTAGTGGTTTGGTAGCATCAGATACGCAGTATTTT.

This chain joins TRBV14 and TRBJ2-7; D is perhaps TRBD2 (5 bases). Germline CDR1 SGHDN, CDR2 FVKESK. This CDR3 is 11 amino acids long. Trimming took off 8 bases at V and 1 base at J, with 6 bases between the two ends. The CDR3 sequence: CASSGSYEQYF. The CDR3 DNA is TGTGCCAGCTCGGGATCCTACGAGCAGTACTTC.

The J gene is TRBJ2-3, the V gene TRBV18; unclear D gene. V lost 3 bases to trimming and J lost 0 bases, with 7 bases between them. Germline CDR1 KGHSH, CDR2 LQKENI. The CDR3 sequence is 14 residues long. CDR3: CASSPLSSTDTQYF. Here the CDR3 DNA reads TGTGCCAGCTCACCCCTCTCGAGCACAGATACGCAGTATTTT.

This chain uses TRBV11-1 with TRBJ1-3, with 7 bases aligning to TRBD1. Germline V gene lookup returns CDR1 SGHAT and CDR2 FQDESV (reference sequence). Losses at the gene ends were 5 bases for V and 3 bases for J; bases not matched to a gene: 7. The CDR3 length is 15 residues. CDR3: CASSVNRGRGNTIYF. The CDR3 DNA reads TGTGCCAGCAGCGTTAACAGGGGCCGTGGAAACACCATATATTTT. The full variable domain, its missing parts supplied by reference TRBV11-1 and TRBJ1-3, is EAEVAQSPRYKITEKSQAVAFWCDPISGHATLYWYRQILGQGPELLVQFQDESVVDDSQLPKDRFSAERLKGVDSTLKIQPAELGDSAMYLCASSVNRGRGNTIYFGEGSWLTVV.

This rearrangement joins TRBV4-1 to TRBJ1-5; 10 bases map to TRBD1. CDR1 MGHRA and CDR2 YSYEKL come from the germline V gene. This CDR3 comprises 15 residues. Unmatched junction bases numbered 4, after V lost 2 bases and J lost 6 bases. The CDR3 nucleotides are TGCGCCAGCAGCCAACCTGGACAGGGGGTTCAGCCCCAGCATTTT. Its translation: CASSQPGQGVQPQHF.

V usage is TRBV28 and J usage is TRBJ2-7; 7 bases agree with TRBD1. The CDR3 sequence is 14 residues long. V was pared by 5 bases and J by 3 bases, with 7 bases of the junction left unmatched. The V gene's germline CDR1 is MDHEN and CDR2 SYDVKM. The CDR3 coding sequence is TGTGCCAGCAGTATTACAGGGGACCTCTACGAGCAGTACTTC. Protein sequence: CASSITGDLYEQYF.

This chain connects TRBV29-1 to TRBJ2-7; tentative D call: TRBD1 (6 bases). The CDR3 contains 11 residues. The V gene lost 6 bases and the J gene lost 5 bases, with 11 bases spanning the gap. CDR1 is SQVTM, CDR2 ANQGSEA, per germline. The CDR3 nucleotides read TGCAGCGTAGTACAGGGAGACGAGCAGTACTTC. It encodes CSVVQGDEQYF.

The V call is TRBV4-1, the J call TRBJ1-2; the match to TRBD1 covers 7 bases. J was trimmed by 5 bases and V by 5 bases; bases with no gene match: 8. Germline CDR1 is MGHRA and CDR2 is YSYEKL. The CDR3 is 14 residues long. The CDR3 region has the DNA TGCGCCAGCAGCTCTCCCGGGACAGTATATGGCTACACCTTC. It specifies CASSSPGTVYGYTF.

This clone was found a few times. J is TRBJ1-1 and V is TRBV5-6; D is ambiguous. V lost 0 bases and J lost 1, with 7 bases in between. CDR1 is SGHDT and CDR2 is YYEEEE in the germline V gene. The CDR3 runs 14 residues. CDR3 nucleotide sequence: TGTGCCAGCAGCTTGGTTGGGCGGAACACTGAAGCTTTCTTT. Its translation is CASSLVGRNTEAFF.

This clone was seen only once. At one end, the junction sequence differs from germline, possibly due to a read error. The chain employs TRBV6-1 and TRBJ1-2; D gene ambiguous. The CDR3 runs 14 residues. Per germline, CDR1 MNHNS and CDR2 SASEGT. CDR3: CASSEGAALYGYAF. Here the CDR3 DNA reads TGTGCCAGCAGTGAAGGGGCAGCACTCTATGGCTACGCCTTC.

Only one count was recorded for this clone. The J gene is TRBJ2-5, the V gene TRBV7-6; D is unclear. The CDR3 covers 11 residues. Trimming shortened V by 5 bases and J by 2 bases, and 3 bases separated the two germline ends. CDR1 is SGHVS, CDR2 FNYEAQ, per germline. For the CDR3, the DNA is TGTGCCAGCAGCGCGCAAGAGACCCAGTACTTC. Translation: CASSAQETQYF.

This sequence joins TRBV19 and TRBJ1-4, with D possibly matching TRBD1 (6 bases). Trimming took 4 bases from V and 6 from J, leaving 15 bases between them. Germline CDR1 is LNHDA and CDR2 is SQIVND (reference sequence). The CDR3 runs to 15 residues. The CDR3 protein is CASSTRTAKDEKLFF. The CDR3 nucleotides read TGTGCCAGTAGTACTCGGACAGCGAAAGATGAAAAACTGTTTTTT.

This clone was detected only a few times. The chain joins TRBV7-8 to TRBJ1-3; a weak D match, TRBD1 (5 bases). Germline loops: CDR1 SGHVS, CDR2 FQNEAQ. With 5 bases removed from V and 0 bases from J, the gap between germline ends came to 11 bases. The CDR3 contains 15 residues. In nucleotides, the CDR3 is TGTGCCAGCAGCCTCTGGGGGGACTCTGGAAACACCATATATTTT. It is translated as CASSLWGDSGNTIYF.

The chain uses TRBV11-1 and TRBJ2-7, with 9 bases identical to TRBD1. Trimming removed 6 bases from V and 5 bases from J; junction bases left unmatched: 8. This CDR3 spans 14 amino acids. CDR1 and CDR2 from the germline V gene are SGHAT and FQDESV (reference sequence). CDR3 sequence: CASRRYGDRDEQYF. The CDR3 nucleotides are TGTGCCAGCAGGCGATACGGGGACAGGGACGAGCAGTACTTC.

The chain uses TRBV27 and TRBJ2-5; D uncertain. Germline CDR1 MNHEY, CDR2 SMNVEV (reference sequence). V was clipped by 8 bases and J by 2 bases, with 12 bases between them. The CDR3 totals 13 residues. The CDR3 sequence: CASRHTEQETQYF. The DNA for the CDR3 is TGTGCCAGCCGACACACCGAACAAGAGACCCAGTACTTC.

CDR3 in amino acids: CSVRGSNTGELFF. The CDR3 nucleotides are TGCAGCGTTAGGGGGTCGAACACCGGGGAGCTGTTTTTT. J is TRBJ2-2 and V is TRBV29-1; possible D gene TRBD1, 6 bases. V lost 5 bases and J lost 0, with 7 bases in between. The CDR3 has 13 amino acids. Germline V CDR1 and CDR2: SQVTM, ANQGSEA.

The table lists this clone with a count of one. The chain couples TRBV18 to TRBJ2-5; D might be TRBD2 (6 bases). The assigned J gene may be wrong: the sequence end matches TRBJ2-7 better. CDR1 is KGHSH, CDR2 LQKENI, per germline. The length of the CDR3 is 13 residues. CDR3 coding DNA: TGTGCCAGCTCTAACACTGGGGGGTACGAGCAGTACTTC. Its protein is CASSNTGGYEQYF.

V gene TRBV27 combines with J gene TRBJ1-1; 7 bases map to TRBD1. Germline CDR1 MNHEY, CDR2 SMNVEV (reference sequence). V lost 2 bases to trimming and J lost 4 bases; unmatched junction nucleotides: 1. The CDR3 is 13 residues long. CDR3 nucleotide sequence: TGTGCCAGCAGTTTAGACAGGGCCACTGAAGCTTTCTTT. It yields the protein CASSLDRATEAFF.

Only a few counts were recorded for this clone. The chain links TRBV28 to TRBJ1-3, with a weak D call TRBD1 (5 bases). Trimming removed 7 bases from V and 2 bases from J, with 15 bases in between. The CDR3 is 15 residues long. From germline, CDR1 is MDHEN and CDR2 SYDVKM. The CDR3 reads CASNYQGAPGNTIYF. The DNA for the CDR3 is TGTGCCAGCAACTACCAGGGCGCGCCTGGAAACACCATATATTTT.

The chain has TRBV6-1 and TRBJ1-5; D is ambiguous. CDR1 is MNHNS, CDR2 SASEGT, per germline. This CDR3 region has 16 residues. V was pared by 1 base and J by 1 base, with 11 bases between. The CDR3 nucleotides read TGTGCCAGCAGTGAAGGCACAGCCTGGAGCAATCAGCCCCAGCATTTT. It yields the protein CASSEGTAWSNQPQHF.

The chain links TRBV19 to TRBJ2-3; D is possibly TRBD1 (6 bases). Germline V gives CDR1 LNHDA, CDR2 SQIVND (reference sequence). The CDR3 runs 15 residues. V lost 5 bases to trimming and J lost 4 bases, with 16 bases between them. The CDR3 DNA reads TGTGCCAGTAGTGTTACCGGGACAAGCGCAGATACGCAGTATTTT. It encodes CASSVTGTSADTQYF.

The rearrangement joins TRBV5-1 to TRBJ2-7; 9 bases match TRBD1. Germline V gene sequence: CDR1 SGHRS, CDR2 YFSETQ. CDR3 size: 15 residues. The V and J ends lost 4 bases and 2 bases, in that order; junction bases with no gene match: 7. CDR3 nucleotides: TGCGCCAGCAGCGCGGGACAGGGACCCCCCTACGAGCAGTACTTC. It yields the protein CASSAGQGPPYEQYF.

V and J are TRBV6-6 and TRBJ2-3; 12 bases line up with TRBD2. With V trimmed by 2 bases and J by 9 bases, 0 bases remained unmatched. Germline CDR1 MNHNY, CDR2 SVGAGI (reference sequence). The CDR3 runs 13 residues. CDR3 in DNA: TGTGCCAGCAGTTACGGGACTAGCGGGACGCAGTATTTT. This translates into CASSYGTSGTQYF.

V usage is TRBV6-5 and J usage is TRBJ1-2, with D uncertain. The CDR3 loop spans 14 amino acids. Germline V CDR1 and CDR2: MNHEY, SVGAGI. V dropped 7 bases and J dropped 3 bases, with 15 bases sitting between them. DNA of the CDR3: TGTGCCAGCAACCCGTCTTGGGGAGACTATGGCTACACCTTC. Its protein product is CASNPSWGDYGYTF.

A note on this clone: A read error may account for a junction end that differs from germline. V and J are TRBV27 and TRBJ2-2; a possible D gene is TRBD2 (5 bases). This CDR3 spans 17 amino acids. Germline CDR1 MNHEY, CDR2 SMNVEV (reference sequence). CDR3 DNA: TGCGCCAGCAGTTTTGCGGCCGGGGATCGAGGGACCGGGGAGCTGTTTTTT. Amino acids: CASSFAAGDRGTGELFF.